This TCR beta chain was profiled in a study of CD8+ T cells in alopecia areata. About the research overall: Patients in the treated group were given tofacitinib by mouth, 5 to 10 mg twice a day.

This clone showed up just a few times. Its antigen is unknown. Study-wide results and limits: Many of the expanded lesional clones endured in scalp and blood while on tofacitinib. Clarity of TCR sharing across patients fell short of that in mice, possibly HLA-related.

TCR sequencing used cDNA made by reverse transcription of extracted RNA. Profiled with immunoSEQ multiplex PCR; TCRdb holds only in-frame clones, not every one. Here the sample spans about 42,000 clones, roughly two thirds being singletons. Treatment reported: oral pan-JAK inhibitor, 5-10 mg twice daily. From germline, CDR1 is SGHVS and CDR2 FQNEAQ. V lost 1 base to trimming and J lost 8 bases; unmatched junction nucleotides: 13. The CDR3 is made up of 17 amino acids. The rearrangement uses TRBV7-8 and TRBJ2-4, with 8 bases lining up with TRBD1. This clonotype originated in a human donor with alopecia areata. This sample comprised CD8+ T cells sorted from blood, obtained at week 4, from a patient treated with tofacitinib. This CDR3 is CASSLVEGPAGQDIQYF. As DNA, the CDR3 is TGTGCCAGCAGCTTAGTTGAGGGCCCCGCGGGACAGGACATTCAGTACTTC.